This T cell receptor (beta chain) was documented in a study of blood T cells in healthy people across ages. The germline V and J ends were trimmed by 1 base and 5 bases, with 14 bases remaining between them. The CDR3 is 14 amino acids. The germline V gene has CDR1 DFQATT and CDR2 SNEGSKA (reference sequence). Sample-barcoded 5' priming and a J-beta primer mix drove a second PCR of about 7 to 11 cycles. One entry per CDR3 protein results from TCRdb running MiXCR on the 5' RACE reads. The sample consists of some 1,500,000 distinct CDR3 sequences, approximately 39% of them appearing once. This chain uses TRBV20-1 with TRBJ2-5, with D perhaps TRBD1 or TRBD2 (5 bases each). The specimen was blood. The TCR comes from a woman younger than 35 in good health. The DNA for the CDR3 is TGCAGTGCTAGAGTTATCGGGGCCGGTGAGACCCAGTACTTC. Encoded protein: CSARVIGAGETQYF.